The 28 T cell receptor beta chains below were found in one sample sequenced in a study of CXCR3-negative and CXCR3-positive naive CD8 T cells. The antigens of these receptors remain unknown. Study observations and caveats: Comparison of naive cells showed more hydrophobic TRB CDR3s in CXCR3-positive than in CXCR3-negative naive cells.

Carrying UMI labels, the TRB cDNA libraries were prepared through 5' RACE. TCRdb re-called the 5' RACE reads, yielding one record per CDR3 amino acid sequence without DNA. In total, the table holds 130,000 to 150,000 distinct CDR3 sequences. Sequencing was carried out using naive CXCR3+ CD8+ T cells from blood. Regarding subset: CD45RO-CCR7+CD27+CD95- naive CD8+ T cells expressing CXCR3 (TNR3+). These receptors were obtained from a human donor in good health. Some clones in this sample may be carry-over from other donors' samples.

The chain employs TRBV6-6 and TRBJ2-7; with no DNA, the TCRdb D assignment of TRBD1 cannot be verified. The CDR3 length is 14 residues. Germline values: CDR1 MNHNY, CDR2 SVGAGI (reference sequence). Here the CDR3 reads CATKETGNPYEQYF.

The V call is TRBV5-1, the J call TRBJ2-7. CDR3 length: 13 residues. Germline V lookup: CDR1 SGHRS, CDR2 YFSETQ. CDR3 protein: CASSLGAAYEQYF.

This chain uses TRBV5-6 with TRBJ2-2; TCRdb's D gene call, TRBD1, goes unchecked for lack of DNA. This CDR3 spans 15 amino acids. CDR1 is SGHDT and CDR2 is YYEEEE in the germline V gene. The chain's CDR3 is CASSRDRGNTGELFF.

This sequence joins TRBV5-1 and TRBJ1-6; there is no DNA to check the TCRdb D call of TRBD1. The germline CDR1 and CDR2 sequences are SGHRS and YFSETQ. This CDR3 comprises 15 residues. CDR3 residues: CASSLEGGAYSPLHF.

This chain links TRBV2 with TRBJ2-5; absent DNA, TCRdb's TRBD1 call cannot be checked. Per germline, CDR1 SNHLY and CDR2 FYNNEI. The length of the CDR3 is 15 residues. CDR3 loop: CASSEGRDHQETQYF.

The rearrangement joins TRBV28 to TRBJ1-6. CDR1 is MDHEN and CDR2 is SYDVKM in the germline V gene. The CDR3 covers 16 residues. The CDR3 loop reads CASSNDPDTYNSPLHF.

The V and J genes are TRBV4-3 and TRBJ2-7. The CDR3 sequence is 14 residues long. Germline values: CDR1 LGHNA, CDR2 YSLEER. CDR3 protein: CASSQDKWGYEQYF.

V and J are TRBV7-8 and TRBJ2-3. Germline CDR1 SGHVS, CDR2 FQNEAQ. The CDR3 sequence is 14 residues long. The CDR3 reads CASSLAGNTDTQYF.

V is TRBV6-4 and J is TRBJ1-3; the TCRdb call, TRBD1, lacks DNA for checking. Germline CDR1 is MRHNA and CDR2 is SNTAGT. This CDR3 is 14 amino acids long. CDR3 loop: CASSEQGLRNTIYF.

This rearrangement joins TRBV2 to TRBJ2-1. The CDR3 contains 14 residues. The germline CDR1 and CDR2 sequences are SNHLY and FYNNEI. The CDR3 loop reads CASSGHPSYNEQFF. Using reference TRBV2 and TRBJ2-1 for the parts outside the CDR3, the full variable domain is EPEVTQTPSHQVTQMGQEVILRCVPISNHLYFYWYRQILGQKVEFLVSFYNNEISEKSEIFDDQFSVERPDGSNFTLKIRSTKLEDSAMYFCASSGHPSYNEQFFGPGTRLTVL.

V is TRBV10-3 and J is TRBJ2-5. The CDR3 has 12 amino acids. Germline V lookup: CDR1 ENHRY, CDR2 SYGVKD. This CDR3 is CAISEPQETQYF.

The chain employs TRBV29-1 and TRBJ1-2. The CDR3 spans 12 residues. Germline assignment: CDR1 SQVTM and CDR2 ANQGSEA. The CDR3 spells CSGREDSYGYTF.

The V call is TRBV5-1, the J call TRBJ1-2; TCRdb lists TRBD1, though no DNA is available to test this call. Germline CDR1 SGHRS, CDR2 YFSETQ. This CDR3 has 15 residues. CDR3 sequence: CASSLRPNLNYGYTF.

V and J are TRBV6-1 and TRBJ1-1; TCRdb returns TRBD1, unconfirmable since there is no DNA. Per germline, CDR1 MNHNS and CDR2 SASEGT. The CDR3 loop spans 13 amino acids. The CDR3 protein is CASSEQGATEAFF.

The chain combines TRBV7-2 with TRBJ2-1. The CDR3 spans 13 residues. Germline CDR1 and CDR2: SGHTA and FQGNSA. The CDR3: CASSSGPRDEQFF.

The chain carries TRBV7-6 and TRBJ2-7. The CDR3 spans 15 residues. The germline V gene has CDR1 SGHVS and CDR2 FNYEAQ. The chain's CDR3 is CASSLGEYSPYEQYF.

V and J are TRBV5-1 and TRBJ2-1; TCRdb returns TRBD2, unconfirmable since there is no DNA. The CDR3 is made up of 14 amino acids. Per germline, CDR1 SGHRS and CDR2 YFSETQ. The CDR3 sequence is CASSLYSGDNEQFF.

The chain joins TRBV5-5 to TRBJ2-7; TCRdb lists TRBD2, though no DNA is available to test this call. This CDR3 spans 14 amino acids. CDR1 and CDR2 from the germline V gene are SGHKS and YYEKEE (reference sequence). The CDR3 region is CASSREGSHYEQYF.

This rearrangement joins TRBV15 to TRBJ2-7; the TRBD2 assignment by TCRdb is unverifiable without DNA. Germline-derived CDR1 and CDR2 are LNHNV and YYDKDF (reference sequence). The CDR3 consists of 16 residues. CDR3 residues: CATSVPREGSSYEQYF.

V gene TRBV20-1 combines with J gene TRBJ1-1. Per germline, CDR1 DFQATT and CDR2 SNEGSKA (reference sequence). There are 13 residues in the CDR3. The CDR3 loop reads CSAQPLRETEAFF.

V is TRBV11-2 and J is TRBJ2-7; lacking DNA, the TRBD1 call made by TCRdb goes unchecked. The CDR3 loop spans 15 amino acids. Germline assignment: CDR1 SGHAT and CDR2 FQNNGV. The CDR3 sequence: CASSLSGSGADEQYF.

The chain is built from TRBV3-1 and TRBJ2-4; lacking DNA, the TRBD2 call made by TCRdb goes unchecked. CDR1 and CDR2 (germline): LGHDT, YNNKEL (reference sequence). The CDR3 has 19 residues. CDR3 loop: CASSPRLAGVLEAKNIQYF.

This chain connects TRBV7-3 to TRBJ1-1; TCRdb's assignment of TRBD1 cannot be checked, as there is no DNA. Germline lookup yields CDR1 SGHTA and CDR2 FQGTGA. This CDR3 contains 13 residues. The chain's CDR3 is CASSSGGTTEAFF. The variable domain in full, with the rest retrieved from reference TRBV7-3 and TRBJ1-1, is GAGVSQTPSNKVTEKGKYVELRCDPISGHTALYWYRQSLGQGPEFLIYFQGTGAADDSGLPNDRFFAVRPEGSVSTLKIQRTERGDSAVYLCASSSGGTTEAFFGQGTRLTVV.

This chain connects TRBV28 to TRBJ1-2; lacking DNA, the TRBD1 call made by TCRdb goes unchecked. The CDR3 has 20 amino acids. Germline V lookup: CDR1 MDHEN, CDR2 SYDVKM. This CDR3 is CASSPINPVTGPSANYGYTF.

The rearrangement uses TRBV29-1 and TRBJ2-1; the D gene TCRdb calls, TRBD2, cannot be checked with no DNA. The CDR3 length is 16 residues. CDR1 SQVTM and CDR2 ANQGSEA come from the germline V gene. The CDR3 sequence is CSVDDTSGGTYNEQFF.

V usage is TRBV7-2 and J usage is TRBJ2-6; the TCRdb D gene call, TRBD1, has no DNA to confirm it. The CDR3 runs 22 residues. CDR1 is SGHTA, CDR2 FQGNSA, per germline. This chain's CDR3 is CASSPHLTGGYVSASGANVLTF.

The chain is built from TRBV6-5 and TRBJ2-2. This CDR3 spans 17 amino acids. The germline V gene has CDR1 MNHEY and CDR2 SVGAGI. The CDR3 sequence: CASSYSSYGANTGELFF.

This rearrangement joins TRBV14 to TRBJ1-6. The CDR3 sequence is 16 residues long. Germline-derived CDR1 and CDR2 are SGHDN and FVKESK. CDR3 sequence reads: CASSQLQSSYNSPLHF.